This is a list of T cell receptor beta chains from one sample in a study of shared T cell receptors in the human thymus. Clones were read by immunoSEQ multiplex PCR, and TCRdb kept only the in-frame ones, dropping some. The sample includes 55,000 to 80,000 clones, over 90% seen only once; the top ten take roughly 0.03%. The sequencing input was thymocytes. The receptor source for this set is a human donor. CDR3s include the opening cysteine and the closing phenylalanine or tryptophan. The D gene is left open where the match is weak. Size is omitted from some rows. Given values are once, few, many or a class for expanded clones.

size | J | V | D | CDR3 | DNA
NA | TRBJ2-7 | TRBV28 | TRBD2 | CASIPRGTSGGLSYEQYF | TGTGCCAGCATCCCTCGGGGGACTAGCGGGGGGTTGAGCTACGAGCAGTACTTC
NA | TRBJ1-4 | TRBV16 | TRBD1 | CASSPLQGGSNEKLFF | TGTGCCAGCAGCCCCCTCCAGGGGGGTTCCAATGAAAAACTGTTTTTT
NA | TRBJ1-4 | TRBV4-1 | NA | CASSQDMGGDYEKLFF | TGCGCCAGCAGCCAAGATATGGGAGGGGATTATGAAAAACTGTTTTTT
NA | TRBJ2-3 | TRBV19 | NA | CASSYRGTQYF | TGTGCCAGTAGCTACAGAGGTACGCAGTATTTT
NA | TRBJ1-5 | TRBV27 | TRBD1 | CASSLTGGFIQPQHF | TGTGCCAGCAGTTTAACAGGGGGGTTTATTCAGCCCCAGCATTTT
NA | TRBJ2-3 | TRBV7-9 | TRBD2 | CASSLGSKAGGTGLYF | TGTGCCAGCAGCTTAGGTTCTAAAGCGGGGGGAACCGGTTTGTATTTT
NA | TRBJ2-1 | TRBV4-1 | NA | CASSQDPTSFPHNEQFF | TGCGCCAGCAGCCAAGACCCAACTAGTTTCCCCCACAATGAGCAGTTCTTC
NA | TRBJ2-5 | TRBV18 | TRBD2 | CASSPPRTSGGQETQYF | TGTGCCAGCTCACCACCCCGGACTAGCGGGGGCCAAGAGACCCAGTACTTC
NA | TRBJ2-3 | TRBV7-3 | NA | CASSLNHRFGSTDTQYF | TGTGCCAGCAGCTTAAATCATAGGTTTGGTAGCACAGATACGCAGTATTTT
NA | TRBJ2-5 | TRBV7-2 | TRBD1 | CASASRQGRETQYF | TGTGCCAGCGCCTCTAGACAGGGTCGAGAGACCCAGTACTTC
once | TRBJ2-7 | TRBV6-1 | NA | CASSEIYILRRLYEQYF | TGTGCCAGCAGTGAAATTTACATTTTAAGGCGGCTATACGAGCAGTACTTC
NA | TRBJ1-1 | TRBV28 | TRBD1 | CASRRKRDTQGLNTEAFF | TGTGCCAGCAGAAGAAAACGGGACACACAGGGGCTGAACACTGAAGCTTTCTTT
NA | TRBJ2-6 | TRBV4-1 | NA | CASTIIQGPSGANVLTF | TGCGCCAGCACCATCATACAGGGACCCTCTGGGGCCAACGTCCTGACTTTC
NA | TRBJ1-2 | TRBV11-1 | NA | CASPFQHTSGYTF | TGTGCCAGCCCGTTCCAGCACACGAGTGGCTACACCTTC
NA | TRBJ2-4 | TRBV6-5 | NA | CASSDSRGPKNIQYF | TGTGCCAGCAGCGACAGTCGCGGGCCCAAAAACATTCAGTACTTC
NA | TRBJ2-4 | TRBV27 | NA | CASSHTPAKNIQYF | TGTGCCAGCAGTCATACCCCCGCCAAAAACATTCAGTACTTC
NA | TRBJ2-2 | TRBV10-3 | NA | CAISESPRKTNTGELFF | TGTGCCATCAGTGAGTCCCCCAGGAAAACTAACACCGGGGAGCTGTTTTTT
NA | TRBJ2-5 | TRBV5-6 | TRBD2 | CASSEIIAGVWGTQYF | TGTGCCAGCAGCGAAATAATAGCGGGGGTTTGGGGGACCCAGTACTTC
NA | TRBJ2-7 | TRBV27 | TRBD1 | CASSFQLLSDRADEQYF | TGTGCCAGCAGTTTCCAACTCCTAAGCGACAGGGCAGATGAGCAGTACTTC
NA | TRBJ1-4 | TRBV5-4 | NA | CASSSSEGEEKLFF | TGTGCCAGCAGCTCCTCTGAGGGGGAGGAAAAACTGTTTTTT
once | TRBJ2-3 | TRBV7-4 | TRBD2 | CASSSNRGLADTDTQYF | TGTGCCAGCAGCTCAAACCGAGGACTAGCGGATACGGATACGCAGTATTTT
NA | TRBJ2-1 | TRBV29-1 | NA | CSVGLSNEQFF | TGCAGCGTTGGACTTTCCAATGAGCAGTTCTTC
NA | TRBJ1-6 | TRBV10-3 | NA | CAISGDRKPAPLHF | TGTGCCATCAGCGGGGACCGAAAACCGGCACCCCTCCACTTT
NA | TRBJ1-6 | TRBV19 | NA | CASSPQNPGLGDSPLHF | TGTGCCAGTAGTCCACAGAACCCGGGACTCGGGGATTCACCCCTCCACTTT
NA | TRBJ1-1 | TRBV28 | NA | CASRTVRVLKAFF | TGTGCCAGCAGGACAGTTAGGGTTCTTAAAGCTTTCTTT
once | TRBJ2-1 | TRBV6-1 | TRBD2 | CASSERTSGPSTYNEQFF | TGTGCCAGCAGTGAAAGAACTAGCGGGCCGTCTACCTACAATGAGCAGTTCTTC
NA | TRBJ2-7 | TRBV11-2 | NA | CASSLDRTLASIYEQYF | TGTGCCAGCAGCTTAGATCGAACACTAGCATCGATCTACGAGCAGTACTTC
NA | TRBJ1-1 | TRBV15 | TRBD1 | CATSGRGGATRSEAFF | TGTGCCACCAGCGGACGAGGGGGCGCGACCCGTTCCGAAGCTTTCTTT
once | TRBJ1-2 | TRBV11-2 | TRBD1 | CASGLVGTGFRSANYGYTF | TGTGCCAGCGGCTTAGTCGGGACAGGGTTTCGTTCAGCTAACTATGGCTACACCTTC
NA | TRBJ2-3 | TRBV5-5 | TRBD2 | CASSLVPGLAEGTDTQYF | TGTGCCAGCAGCTTGGTCCCCGGACTAGCGGAGGGCACAGATACGCAGTATTTT
NA | TRBJ2-3 | TRBV4-3 | TRBD2 | CASSHKPRTSGGIRSTDTQYF | TGCGCCAGCAGCCATAAACCCCGGACTAGCGGGGGAATTCGTAGCACAGATACGCAGTATTTT
NA | TRBJ1-2 | TRBV7-3 | NA | CASSLRGGPLHLNYGYTF | TGTGCCAGCAGCTTAAGGGGGGGGCCCCTCCACCTTAACTATGGCTACACCTTC
NA | TRBJ1-5 | TRBV7-9 | NA | CASSLAGQPQHF | TGTGCCAGCAGCTTAGCCGGTCAGCCCCAGCATTTT